This paragraph reports one T cell receptor (beta chain). The data are from a study of blood T cell repertoires in COVID-19. Study background: Collection of acute and convalescent COVID-19 samples took place in the United States, Italy and Spain. T cells, B-cell-depleted T cells, or PBMCs supplied cDNA or gDNA.

As handled by the study authors: Amplification with reference gene primers provided the estimates of nucleated cell counts. The table came from immunoSEQ multiplex PCR; TCRdb's copy has only in-frame clones and leaves some out. V and J calls plus clone size are reproduced from that table; the DNA served to infer D and trimming. The top ten hold roughly 2.6% of the sample, which has under 15,000 clones, around nine tenths seen once. Trimming took 1 base from V and 1 from J; bases not matched to a gene: 5. This CDR3 spans 16 amino acids. CDR1 and CDR2 from the germline V gene are SGHTA and FQGNSA. The chain is built from TRBV7-2 and TRBJ2-3; TRBD2 matches 7 bases. The sample taken for sequencing was peripheral blood. The TCR was taken from a human donor in a cohort sampled during active COVID-19. CDR3 residues: CASSLGGGGGTDTQYF. The DNA for the CDR3 is TGTGCCAGCAGCTTAGGTGGCGGGGGTGGCACAGATACGCAGTATTTT.